Listed here is a single TCR beta chain. This sample is drawn from a study of T-cell memory formation after mild COVID-19. The CDR3 totals 14 residues. In germline, CDR1 is LNHNV, CDR2 YYDKDF (reference sequence). V was pared by 0 bases and J by 8 bases, with 10 bases between. TCRdb processed the 5' RACE reads anew with MiXCR; each CDR3 protein has one entry. The sample holds almost 350,000 distinct CDR3 sequences; 20% to 25% are singletons and the top ten take approximately 22%. V is TRBV15 and J is TRBJ1-4; no definite D call. This clonotype was obtained from a man aged 18 to 29 who had mild COVID-19 (a few samples of this study predate the infection). Cell type and time point are not known. Sequencing was carried out using PBMCs or a T cell subset sorted from them (not recorded which). The CDR3 region has the DNA TGTGCCACCAGCAGAGATTTAGTTTCGGAAAAACTGTTTTTT. Residues: CATSRDLVSEKLFF.